This TCR beta chain appears in the sequencing data of a study of blood T cell repertoires in COVID-19. Background on the study: Collection of acute and convalescent COVID-19 samples took place in the United States, Italy and Spain. PBMCs, B-cell-depleted T cells, or T cells provided the cDNA or gDNA that made up the material.

Original processing methods: Estimation of nucleated cell counts relied on the amplification of reference gene primers. The protocol was immunoSEQ multiplex PCR, while the TCRdb copy is restricted to in-frame clones and leaves out a portion. That table is the source of V, J and clone size, and D and trimming were worked out from the DNA. The data hold about 240,000 clones, with under 85% observed a single time. Trimming left V 2 bases short and J 3 bases short, with 22 bases between. This CDR3 is built from 18 residues. Germline assignment: CDR1 LGHNT and CDR2 FRNRAP. V usage is TRBV12-5 and J usage is TRBJ1-2; the D gene is possibly TRBD1 (6 bases). The sequence was collected from a man aged 25 to 40 who had recovered from COVID-19. Sequencing was done on a sample of peripheral blood. The CDR3, as DNA: TGTGCTAGTGGTTTGTGGGGCCTTCGGGACAACTCTGACTATGGCTACACCTTC. Encoded protein: CASGLWGLRDNSDYGYTF.